This T cell receptor beta chain was obtained from a study of technical replicates of blood from several donors. Here immunoSEQ multiplex PCR was the method, and the copy in TCRdb shows in-frame clones only, minus some. The data contain some 98,000 clones, approximately 94% of them seen just once; the ten biggest clones take up approximately 0.2%. The sequence derives from a human donor in good health. Material: T cells isolated from PBMCs.

As DNA, the CDR3 is TGTGCCAGCAGTGACCAGGTTTACTCCTACGAGCAGTACTTC. This encodes CASSDQVYSYEQYF. V is TRBV2 and J is TRBJ2-7; D is unresolved. Trimming took 3 bases from V and 0 from J, leaving 9 bases between them. Per the germline V gene, CDR1 is SNHLY and CDR2 is FYNNEI. The CDR3 length is 14 residues.